This is a list of T cell receptor beta chains from one sample in a study of blood T cell repertoires in COVID-19. Sequencing used immunoSEQ multiplex PCR; TCRdb keeps in-frame clones, though not all of them. The top ten clones hold approximately 6% of a sample with just over 200,000 clones, over 60% of them seen once. Sequencing was carried out using peripheral blood. All receptors come from a woman in her 70s with acute or convalescent COVID-19. Both conserved end residues are part of each CDR3. D genes are given only for firm matches. Some rows have no size entry. The others give once, few or many, or a class for an expanded clone.

clone_size: NA; v_call: TRBV18; d_call: NA; j_call: TRBJ1-2; cdr3_aa: CASSPRQEDYTF; cdr3_nt: TGTGCCAGCTCACCACGCCAGGAGGACTACACCTTC
clone_size: few; v_call: TRBV4-1; d_call: NA; j_call: TRBJ2-3; cdr3_aa: CASSRLLGTSTDTQYF; cdr3_nt: TGCGCCAGCAGCCGCCTTCTAGGTACTAGCACAGATACGCAGTATTTT
clone_size: NA; v_call: TRBV6-5; d_call: NA; j_call: TRBJ1-2; cdr3_aa: CASSYSYRNYGYTF; cdr3_nt: TGTGCCAGCAGTTACTCGTACAGGAACTATGGCTACACCTTC
clone_size: once; v_call: TRBV29-1; d_call: NA; j_call: TRBJ1-2; cdr3_aa: CSVDFQVYGYTF; cdr3_nt: TGCAGCGTTGATTTCCAGGTCTATGGCTACACCTTC
clone_size: NA; v_call: TRBV6-2/TRBV6-3; d_call: TRBD2; j_call: TRBJ2-1; cdr3_aa: CASSYARLAGVNEQFF; cdr3_nt: TGTGCCAGCAGTTATGCCCGGCTAGCGGGAGTGAATGAGCAGTTCTTC
clone_size: NA; v_call: TRBV11-3; d_call: TRBD2; j_call: TRBJ2-1; cdr3_aa: CASSLGGSGSVYEQFF; cdr3_nt: TGTGCCAGCAGCCTAGGCGGTAGCGGGAGTGTGTATGAGCAGTTCTTC
clone_size: NA; v_call: TRBV3-1/TRBV3-2; d_call: NA; j_call: TRBJ1-6; cdr3_aa: CASSQDAGRGSPLHF; cdr3_nt: TGTGCCAGCAGCCAAGATGCCGGCAGGGGTTCACCCCTCCACTTT
clone_size: NA; v_call: TRBV6-5; d_call: NA; j_call: TRBJ2-3; cdr3_aa: CASSPLSPDTQYF; cdr3_nt: TGTGCCAGCAGTCCCCTTTCCCCAGATACGCAGTATTTT
clone_size: NA; v_call: TRBV19; d_call: TRBD1; j_call: TRBJ1-1; cdr3_aa: CASSILTGTVKTEAFF; cdr3_nt: TGTGCCAGTAGTATTTTAACCGGGACAGTGAAGACTGAAGCTTTCTTT
clone_size: NA; v_call: TRBV28; d_call: NA; j_call: TRBJ2-2; cdr3_aa: CASSILNTGELFF; cdr3_nt: TGTGCCAGCAGTATCCTGAACACCGGGGAGCTGTTTTTT
clone_size: once; v_call: TRBV20-1; d_call: NA; j_call: TRBJ2-7; cdr3_aa: CSASPSAYEQYF; cdr3_nt: TGCAGTGCTAGTCCCTCGGCCTACGAGCAGTACTTC
clone_size: NA; v_call: TRBV11-3; d_call: TRBD2; j_call: TRBJ2-2; cdr3_aa: CASSLNRWASGSTGELFF; cdr3_nt: TGTGCCAGCAGCCTAAACCGTTGGGCTAGCGGGAGTACCGGGGAGCTGTTTTTT